The 30 T cell receptor beta chains listed next were all sequenced from one sample in a study of beta chain features in type 1 diabetes. The study reverse transcribed the entire isolated RNA, so it sequenced expressed TCRB transcripts. Clones were sequenced by immunoSEQ multiplex PCR, and TCRdb holds only the in-frame ones, with some missing. This table holds under 550,000 clones, roughly an eighth found once. Sequenced material: naive CD4+ T cells from blood. These receptors were obtained from a woman aged 18-29 years in good health.

This clone was recorded only once. V is TRBV20-1 and J is TRBJ2-3; D is unclear. The germline CDR1 and CDR2 sequences are DFQATT and SNEGSKA (reference sequence). The ends were cut back, 5 bases at V and 5 bases at J, with 8 bases in the middle. This CDR3 comprises 11 residues. The CDR3 sequence is CSAVDGDTQYF. Here the CDR3 DNA reads TGCAGTGCTGTAGACGGAGATACGCAGTATTTT.

The chain links TRBV21-1 to TRBJ2-7. TRBV21-1 is labeled a pseudogene. The CDR3 length is 13 residues. The CDR3 is CASSKELSYGQYF. In DNA, the CDR3 is TGTGCCAGCAGCAAAGAGCTCAGCTACGGGCAGTACTTC.

V is TRBV7-2 and J is TRBJ2-1; no reliable D call. Germline V CDR1 and CDR2: SGHTA, FQGNSA. The V gene lost 1 base and the J gene lost 6 bases, with 16 bases spanning the gap. CDR3 size: 16 residues. The CDR3 is CASSLVSTGVTNEQFF. CDR3 in DNA: TGTGCCAGCAGCTTAGTCTCGACCGGAGTCACCAATGAGCAGTTCTTC. The full variable domain, in which reference TRBV7-2 and TRBJ2-1 provide the parts outside the CDR3, is GAGVSQSPSNKVTEKGKDVELRCDPISGHTALYWYRQSLGQGLEFLIYFQGNSAPDKSGLPSDRFSAERTGGSVSTLTIQRTQQEDSAVYLCASSLVSTGVTNEQFFGPGTRLTVL.

This clone showed up just a few times. The V gene is TRBV19, the J gene TRBJ1-2, with TRBD1 identical over 7 bases. J gave up 0 bases and V 4 bases, and 5 bases lay outside the gene matches. CDR3 length equals 15 residues. From germline, CDR1 is LNHDA and CDR2 SQIVND (reference sequence). This CDR3 reads CASSSPGTANYGYTF. In nucleotides, the CDR3 is TGTGCCAGTAGTAGCCCTGGGACAGCTAACTATGGCTACACCTTC. Full variable domain (missing parts from reference TRBV19 and TRBJ1-2): DGGITQSPKYLFRKEGQNVTLSCEQNLNHDAMYWYRQDPGQGLRLIYYSQIVNDFQKGDIAEGYSVSREKKESFPLTVTSAQKNPTAFYLCASSSPGTANYGYTFGSGTRLTVV.

In its sample, this clone was seen a few times. The chain links TRBV18 to TRBJ2-1, with 8 bases lining up with TRBD1. V lost 4 bases to trimming and J lost 6 bases; unmatched junction nucleotides: 8. Germline loops: CDR1 KGHSH, CDR2 LQKENI. The CDR3 is made up of 15 amino acids. CDR3 in DNA: TGTGCCAGCTCACTACGGACAGGGTTCAGCAATGAGCAGTTCTTC. It is translated as CASSLRTGFSNEQFF.

V gene TRBV4-3 combines with J gene TRBJ2-7; 14 bases fit TRBD2. V dropped 4 bases and J dropped 1; count of bases not matched to a gene: 12. The CDR3 consists of 19 residues. Germline lookup yields CDR1 LGHNA and CDR2 YSLEER. CDR3 nucleotide sequence: TGCGCCAGCAGCCGTTTTACCGGGACTAGCGGGAGAATATCCTACGAGCAGTACTTC. It encodes CASSRFTGTSGRISYEQYF.

The chain uses TRBV5-6 and TRBJ2-1; no clear D gene. The germline V gene has CDR1 SGHDT and CDR2 YYEEEE. This CDR3 has 12 residues. V lost 0 bases to trimming and J lost 5 bases, with 3 bases between them. The CDR3 nucleotides are TGTGCCAGCAGCTTGGTTGACAATGAGCAGTTCTTC. As protein: CASSLVDNEQFF.

This clone has only a few counts. The rearrangement links TRBV30 to TRBJ1-2; D unclear. CDR1 GTSNPN and CDR2 SVGIG come from the germline V gene (reference sequence). This CDR3 contains 12 residues. V was clipped by 7 bases and J by 7 bases, with 16 bases between them. The CDR3 DNA follows: TGTGCCTTTCAAGAATGTTTGAGTGGCTACACCTTC. It yields the protein CAFQECLSGYTF. The variable domain in full, with the rest retrieved from reference TRBV30 and TRBJ1-2, is SQTIHQWPATLVQPVGSPLSLECTVEGTSNPNLYWYRQAAGRGLQLLFYSVGIGQISSEVPQNLSASRPQDRQFILSSKKLLLSDSGFYLCAFQECLSGYTFGSGTRLTVV.

This clone was picked up a small number of times. This chain uses TRBV5-1 with TRBJ1-5; D gene uncertain. Per the germline V gene, CDR1 is SGHRS and CDR2 is YFSETQ. Trimming cost V 0 bases and J 0 bases, with 7 bases left between them. This CDR3 is 15 amino acids long. The CDR3 here is CASSLDNPSNQPQHF. The CDR3 DNA sequence: TGCGCCAGCAGCTTGGACAATCCTAGCAATCAGCCCCAGCATTTT.

This sequence joins TRBV29-1 and TRBJ2-5; no firm D call. Germline V gene sequence: CDR1 SQVTM, CDR2 ANQGSEA. V dropped 4 bases and J dropped 4 bases, with 10 bases sitting between them. This CDR3 has 12 amino acids. The CDR3 coding sequence is TGCAGCGTTGGGTTTCCGGGAGAGACCCAGTACTTC. Protein product: CSVGFPGETQYF. Filled out from reference TRBV29-1 and TRBJ2-5, the complete variable domain reads SAVISQKPSRDICQRGTSLTIQCQVDSQVTMMFWYRQQPGQSLTLIATANQGSEATYESGFVIDKFPISRPNLTFSTLTVSNMSPEDSSIYLCSVGFPGETQYFGPGTRLLVL.

The chain recombines TRBV2 with TRBJ1-4; D uncertain. V was cut by 4 bases and J by 7 bases, with 7 bases left in between. Per the germline V gene, CDR1 is SNHLY and CDR2 is FYNNEI. This CDR3 contains 12 residues. The CDR3 spells CASSGRGEKLFF. DNA of the CDR3: TGTGCCAGCAGTGGGCGAGGTGAAAAACTGTTTTTT.

The CDR3 sequence is CASSSRGNEAFF. The DNA of the CDR3 is TGTGCCAGCAGCTCTCGGGGTAATGAAGCTTTCTTT. V gene TRBV7-2 combines with J gene TRBJ1-1; D call uncertain. V was trimmed by 4 bases and J by 7 bases, leaving 10 bases between them. The CDR3 sequence is 12 residues long. Germline V CDR1 and CDR2: SGHTA, FQGNSA. The whole variable domain, filled in from reference TRBV7-2 and TRBJ1-1, reads GAGVSQSPSNKVTEKGKDVELRCDPISGHTALYWYRQSLGQGLEFLIYFQGNSAPDKSGLPSDRFSAERTGGSVSTLTIQRTQQEDSAVYLCASSSRGNEAFFGQGTRLTVV.

The chain joins TRBV29-1 to TRBJ2-7; TRBD2 aligns across 8 bases. Trimming at V came to 7 bases and at J to 3 bases, leaving 2 bases not matched to a gene. This CDR3 spans 11 amino acids. CDR1 SQVTM and CDR2 ANQGSEA come from the germline V gene. The CDR3 bases are TGCAGCGGCGGGGGGTACTACGAGCAGTACTTC. It is translated as CSGGGYYEQYF.

This chain uses TRBV30 with TRBJ2-1, with TRBD2 matching 10 bases. CDR1 is GTSNPN, CDR2 SVGIG, per germline (reference sequence). The CDR3 has 18 amino acids. The V segment lost 5 bases and the J segment 1 base; nucleotides outside the gene matches: 14. Written as DNA, the CDR3 is TGTGCCTGGTGTGGGCGAAGGACTAGCGGACCTTCCTACAATGAGCAGTTCTTC. Amino acids: CAWCGRRTSGPSYNEQFF.

This clone was counted only a few times. CDR3: CSAVDNEQFF. In DNA form, the CDR3 reads TGCAGTGCGGTGGACAATGAGCAGTTCTTC. The V gene is TRBV20-1, the J gene TRBJ2-1; no clear D. Trimming removed 6 bases at V and 5 bases at J, with 5 bases between. Germline V gene lookup returns CDR1 DFQATT and CDR2 SNEGSKA (reference sequence). The CDR3 is 10 residues long.

This clone showed up just a few times. The genes are TRBV18 and TRBJ2-1; TRBD2 matches at 15 bases. V was pared by 3 bases and J by 0 bases, with 3 bases of the junction left unmatched. The CDR3 extends over 18 amino acids. CDR1 and CDR2 from the germline V gene are KGHSH and LQKENI. CDR3 in amino acids: CASSPGTSGGSSYNEQFF. Written as DNA, the CDR3 is TGTGCCAGCTCACCCGGGACTAGCGGGGGGAGCTCCTACAATGAGCAGTTCTTC.

This chain connects TRBV11-2 to TRBJ2-5; D gene uncertain. This CDR3 region has 11 residues. The V gene lost 1 base and the J gene lost 6 bases, with 3 bases spanning the gap. Germline CDR1 reads SGHAT; CDR2 reads FQNNGV. The CDR3 is CASSLAKTQYF. CDR3 DNA sequence: TGTGCCAGCAGCTTAGCAAAGACCCAGTACTTC.

The chain couples TRBV9 to TRBJ2-7; no clear D gene. The germline V gene has CDR1 SGDLS and CDR2 YYNGEE. This CDR3 is built from 11 residues. With 0 bases removed from V and 6 bases from J, the gap between germline ends came to 4 bases. The CDR3 DNA reads TGTGCCAGCAGCGTAGCTCCCGAGCAGTACGTC. Its protein product is CASSVAPEQYV.

This sequence joins TRBV5-6 and TRBJ1-2; D call uncertain. The CDR3 totals 12 residues. CDR1 SGHDT and CDR2 YYEEEE come from the germline V gene. Trimming took 5 bases from V and 6 from J, leaving 11 bases between them. CDR3 sequence (DNA): TGTGCCAGCAGTGATCCGACACATGGCTACACCTTC. This translates into CASSDPTHGYTF.

V and J are TRBV5-1 and TRBJ2-1; D is possibly TRBD2 (6 bases). The V end was cut by 6 bases, the J end by 2 bases, with 12 bases between. The V gene's germline CDR1 is SGHRS and CDR2 YFSETQ. The CDR3 is made up of 14 amino acids. CDR3 sequence reads: CASTPGETYNEQFF. In DNA form, the CDR3 reads TGCGCCAGCACCCCGGGGGAAACCTACAATGAGCAGTTCTTC.

This chain uses TRBV9 with TRBJ1-6; tentatively, D is TRBD1 (5 bases). The V gene's germline CDR1 is SGDLS and CDR2 YYNGEE. CDR3 length equals 17 residues. The V end lost 0 bases, the J end lost 8 bases, and 18 bases lay between the germline ends. The CDR3 loop reads CASSVELRGGVYSPLHF. DNA for the CDR3: TGTGCCAGCAGCGTAGAACTGCGGGGAGGGGTATATTCACCCCTCCACTTT.

CDR3 residues: CSVERLDEQFF. The CDR3, as DNA: TGCAGCGTTGAGCGACTCGACGAGCAGTTCTTC. This chain uses TRBV29-1 with TRBJ2-1; D is unclear. Looked up from germline, CDR1 is SQVTM and CDR2 is ANQGSEA. V was trimmed by 3 bases and J by 10 bases, leaving 10 bases between them. The CDR3 length is 11 residues.

This clone was counted a few times. The V gene is TRBV7-9, the J gene TRBJ1-4; D is unclear. Germline V gene sequence: CDR1 SEHNR, CDR2 FQNEAQ (reference sequence). The CDR3 length is 13 residues. The V end was cut by 5 bases, the J end by 8 bases, with 12 bases between. Written as DNA, the CDR3 is TGTGCCAGCAGCCCAGGCTGGCGCGAAAAACTGTTTTTT. It yields the protein CASSPGWREKLFF.

J is TRBJ1-1 and V is TRBV5-1, with unresolved D. CDR1 and CDR2 (germline): SGHRS, YFSETQ. Trimming removed 3 bases at V and 2 bases at J, with 5 bases between. This CDR3 is 12 amino acids long. The CDR3 spells CASSYRNTEAFF. In DNA, the CDR3 is TGCGCCAGCAGCTATAGAAACACTGAAGCTTTCTTT.

This clone was detected only a few times. The CDR3 region has the DNA TGTGCCACCAGCAGGACTGGACGGGCTTTCTTT. It specifies CATSRTGRAFF. J is TRBJ1-1 and V is TRBV15; D uncertain. Looked up from germline, CDR1 is LNHNV and CDR2 is YYDKDF (reference sequence). Trimming cost V 3 bases and J 11 bases, with 10 bases left between them. CDR3 length equals 11 residues. The full variable domain, in which reference TRBV15 and TRBJ1-1 provide the parts outside the CDR3, is DAMVIQNPRYQVTQFGKPVTLSCSQTLNHNVMYWYQQKSSQAPKLLFHYYDKDFNNEADTPDNFQSRRPNTSFCFLDIRSPGLGDTAMYLCATSRTGRAFFGQGTRLTVV.

For this clone: Other DNA sequences from this sample encode an identical CDR3 as well. The CDR3 is CASSPLGTEAFF. Here the CDR3 DNA reads TGTGCCAGCTCACCATTGGGAACAGAAGCTTTCTTT. The chain recombines TRBV18 with TRBJ1-1; D not certain. V shed 2 bases and J shed 8 bases, with 9 bases lying between them. Germline V CDR1 and CDR2: KGHSH, LQKENI. The CDR3 is made up of 12 amino acids. Combining the CDR3 with reference TRBV18 and TRBJ1-1 gives the whole variable domain NAGVMQNPRHLVRRRGQEARLRCSPMKGHSHVYWYRQLPEEGLKFMVYLQKENIIDESGMPKERFSAEFPKEGPSILRIQQVVRGDSAAYFCASSPLGTEAFFGQGTRLTVV.

This clone was counted only a few times. J is TRBJ2-4 and V is TRBV30; D not certain. Germline CDR1 is GTSNPN and CDR2 is SVGIG (reference sequence). Between the trimmed V and J ends, which lost 7 bases and 3 bases, there was a span of 19 bases. This CDR3 is 15 amino acids long. Here the CDR3 DNA reads TGTGCCTCCCACCCAGTGTCAAATCGCAAAAACATTCAGTACTTC. Amino acids: CASHPVSNRKNIQYF.

This chain links TRBV13 with TRBJ2-3; 12 bases match TRBD2. CDR1 is PRHDT, CDR2 FYEKMQ, per germline (reference sequence). The CDR3 has 13 amino acids. V shed 6 bases and J 9 bases; nucleotides not matched to a gene: 4. CDR3 nucleotide sequence: TGTGCCAGCAGGACTAGCGGGGGTGGAACGCAGTATTTT. Translating gives CASRTSGGGTQYF.

The sample holds a few counts of this clone. The chain uses TRBV7-2 and TRBJ2-5; possible D gene TRBD2, 6 bases. The V and J ends lost 5 bases and 6 bases respectively, with 16 bases between them. Germline-derived CDR1 and CDR2 are SGHTA and FQGNSA. This CDR3 has 14 residues. CDR3 bases: TGTGCCAGCAGCCCCCAGGCGGGGCTGAAGACCCAGTACTTC. Its protein product is CASSPQAGLKTQYF.

V is TRBV5-1 and J is TRBJ2-3, with TRBD2 as a possible D gene (6 bases). The ends were cut back, 4 bases at V and 0 bases at J, with 15 bases in the middle. The CDR3 is made up of 16 amino acids. Germline CDR1 is SGHRS and CDR2 is YFSETQ. The DNA of the CDR3 is TGCGCCAGCAGCATCTATCTCGGGACTAGCACAGATACGCAGTATTTT. This gives the protein CASSIYLGTSTDTQYF.